Listed below are T cell receptor beta chains from one sample, sequenced in a study of cytomegalovirus exposure and HLA in healthy donors. Measured with immunoSEQ multiplex PCR; TCRdb has only the in-frame clones, and not every one. The table lists roughly 140,000 clones, around 75% of them singletons. The sequencing input was PBMCs. Receptors were obtained from a female donor in good health and CMV-seronegative. Both conserved end residues are part of each CDR3. D genes are given only for firm matches. Clone size is stated in some rows and not others, as once, few, many or a class when expanded.

D,size,J,V,DNA,CDR3
TRBD1,once,TRBJ2-2,TRBV5-4,TGTGCCACGACAGGGACGGGCGGGGAGCTGTTTTTT,CATTGTGGELFF
.,few,TRBJ1-5,TRBV7-2,TGTGCCAGCAGCTTAGGAGTAAATCAGCCCCAGCATTTT,CASSLGVNQPQHF
.,.,TRBJ2-7,TRBV25-1,TGTGCCAGCAGCCGCAACCGGAGCTCCTACGAGCAGTACTTC,CASSRNRSSYEQYF
.,.,TRBJ2-7,TRBV4-1,TGCGCCAGCAGCTCCCGGGACACCTACGAGCAGTACTTC,CASSSRDTYEQYF
TRBD1,.,TRBJ2-5,TRBV4-2,TGTGCCAGCAGTTCTCGACAGGGGGCCGAAGAAGAGACCCAGTACTTC,CASSSRQGAEEETQYF
.,few,TRBJ2-1,TRBV5-4,TGTGCCAGCAGCTTGGGACCCCGGGGCTCCTACAATGAGCAGTTCTTC,CASSLGPRGSYNEQFF
TRBD2,.,TRBJ2-7,TRBV29-1,TGCAGCGTTGCGGGAGGGGGCTCCTACGAGCAGTACTTC,CSVAGGGSYEQYF
TRBD2,few,TRBJ2-1,TRBV28,TGTGCCAGCAGTCCAACACTAGCGGGAGGCAACAATGAGCAGTTCTTC,CASSPTLAGGNNEQFF
.,.,TRBJ1-4,TRBV7-9,TGTGCCAGCAGCGGGGGAGGTGACAGAAAAAATGAAAAACTGTTTTTT,CASSGGGDRKNEKLFF
TRBD1,few,TRBJ1-3,TRBV6-5,TGTGCCAGCAGTCCGCAGGGGGCAAACGGAAACACCATATATTTT,CASSPQGANGNTIYF